Given below is one T cell receptor beta chain in context. What it binds is unknown. This entry comes from a study of radiotherapy plus CTLA-4 blockade in lung cancer. Study-wide background: Disease control was achieved by 31% of patients, and objective responses by about 17%.

Trimming cost V 2 bases and J 1 base; bases outside gene matches: 2. The CDR3 loop spans 15 amino acids. Germline values: CDR1 MDHEN, CDR2 SYDVKM. Repertoires were generated with immunoSEQ multiplex PCR, while TCRdb's copy carries only in-frame clones and drops some. The sample holds about 66,000 clones, approximately 82% seen once. Study findings and constraints: Among reported predictors of response, early blood T cell clone dynamics with interferon-beta performed best. Radiotherapy plus ipilimumab was followed by expansion in blood of tumor-derived TCR clones.

The receptor comes from a human donor with non-small cell lung cancer who had a partial response to radiotherapy plus ipilimumab. This sample comprised peripheral blood, obtained from a patient treated with radiotherapy plus ipilimumab. The V gene is TRBV28, the J gene TRBJ1-5; 7 nucleotides align to TRBD1. CDR3: CASSLAGGSNQPQHF. CDR3 DNA: TGTGCCAGCAGTTTAGCAGGGGGAAGCAATCAGCCCCAGCATTTT.